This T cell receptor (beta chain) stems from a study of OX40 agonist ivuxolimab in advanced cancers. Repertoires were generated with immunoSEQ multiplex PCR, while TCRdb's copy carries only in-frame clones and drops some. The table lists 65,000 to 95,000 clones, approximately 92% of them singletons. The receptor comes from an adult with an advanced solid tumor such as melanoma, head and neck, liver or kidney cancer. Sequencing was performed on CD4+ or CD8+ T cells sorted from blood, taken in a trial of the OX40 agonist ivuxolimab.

This CDR3 is CASSLEEGPLGKAFF. The CDR3 region has the DNA TGTGCCAGCAGCTTAGAAGAGGGGCCCTTAGGGAAAGCTTTCTTT. The rearrangement uses TRBV11-2 and TRBJ1-1; tentatively, D is TRBD1 (5 bases). The CDR3 consists of 15 residues. Trimming shortened V by 0 bases and J by 9 bases, and 17 bases separated the two germline ends. CDR1 SGHAT and CDR2 FQNNGV come from the germline V gene.